A single T cell receptor (beta chain) is shown here with its context. Time point given: peripheral blood 6 weeks after treatment start. This sample is part of a study of PD-L1 blockade in urothelial cancer. As for the study in general: Most patients, about 90% of the roughly 29, were males with bladder-origin cancer.

Sequencing was performed with immunoSEQ multiplex PCR; in TCRdb, only in-frame clones are kept and a portion is missing. The data show 45,000 to 60,000 clones, with 88% seen just once and 2% to 2.5% held by the top ten. The sequencing here drew on PBMCs, taken around atezolizumab (anti-PD-L1) treatment. The receptor's source is a man in his fifties or sixties with urothelial cancer.

CDR3 DNA: TGTGCCACCAGCAGCCGGGACTCCAGGAGCTACACCTTC. This gives the protein CATSSRDSRSYTF. The J gene is TRBJ1-2, the V gene TRBV15; TRBD1 is a possible D gene (5 bases). The V gene lost 3 bases and the J gene lost 9 bases, with 14 bases spanning the gap. Germline V gives CDR1 LNHNV, CDR2 YYDKDF (reference sequence). CDR3 size: 13 residues. Looking up the rest from reference TRBV15 and TRBJ1-2 gives the full variable domain: DAMVIQNPRYQVTQFGKPVTLSCSQTLNHNVMYWYQQKSSQAPKLLFHYYDKDFNNEADTPDNFQSRRPNTSFCFLDIRSPGLGDTAMYLCATSSRDSRSYTFGSGTRLTVV.